Here is one T cell receptor (beta chain) with its context. The data were obtained in a study of blood T cell repertoires in COVID-19. Trimming took off 5 bases at V and 8 bases at J, with 7 bases between the two ends. CDR1 and CDR2 (germline): SEHNR, FQNEAQ (reference sequence). The CDR3 spans 12 residues. Using immunoSEQ multiplex PCR, the repertoire was profiled, and TCRdb retains in-frame clones only, with some absent. The data show some 62,000 clones, about four fifths seen once. The chain is built from TRBV7-9 and TRBJ1-6; D not certain. Sequencing was performed on PBMCs or T cells enriched from blood (not recorded which). This receptor was taken from a woman in her 40s with acute COVID-19. The chain's CDR3 is CASSVRDSPLHF. The CDR3, as DNA: TGTGCCAGCAGCGTGCGGGATTCACCCCTCCACTTT.